This TCR beta chain was recorded in a study of siplizumab effects on memory and regulatory T cells. Study results and caveats: In the presence of siplizumab, alloreactive sequences traceable to unstimulated CD4+ memory cells were significantly reduced. The alloresponse seemed to draw substantially on naive T cells, which appeared more diverse than memory cells. The average Treg-derived proportion among mappable alloreactive CD4+ clones was roughly 70% with siplizumab versus around 26% in controls.

As concerns this clone: The target antigen is unknown.

TCRdb's table, derived via immunoSEQ multiplex PCR, lists solely in-frame clones and lacks some. The sample lists around 120,000 clones, less than 95% occurring once. Germline V gene sequence: CDR1 SGHNT, CDR2 YYREEE (reference sequence). V was trimmed by 2 bases and J by 2 bases, leaving 10 bases between them. There are 15 residues in the CDR3. The sequence was collected from a human donor in good health. What was sequenced was non-Treg CD4+ T cells sorted from blood. The rearrangement uses TRBV5-4 and TRBJ1-4; D perhaps matches TRBD1 (6 bases). The CDR3 is CASSFTGPTNEKLFF. The CDR3 DNA reads TGTGCCAGCAGCTTCACAGGGCCCACTAATGAAAAACTGTTTTTT.